These T cell receptor beta chains were read from a single sample in a study of T cell repertoires in cytomegalovirus infection. One entry per CDR3 protein results from TCRdb running MiXCR on the reads. Here the sample spans 110,000 to 150,000 distinct CDR3 sequences, about 32% being singletons. No cognate antigen is known for these TCRs. The sequences come from CD8+ T cells from cultured PBMCs, collected from culture after CMV antigen stimulation. These TCRs come from a human donor in good health (CMV status not recorded). Some clones in this sample may be carry-over from other donors' samples. Each CDR3 is given with its conserved first and last residue. A D gene is named only where the DNA matches it firmly. Clone size is stated in some rows and not others, as once, few, many or a class when expanded.

D: NA
size: NA
length: 15
V: TRBV6-1
J: TRBJ1-5
CDR3: CASSDFSWGNQPQHF
DNA: TGTGCCAGCAGTGACTTTAGTTGGGGGAATCAGCCCCAGCATTTT

D: TRBD1
size: many
length: 13
V: TRBV4-2
J: TRBJ1-1
CDR3: CASSPTGIAEAFF
DNA: TGTGCCAGCAGCCCGACAGGGATCGCTGAAGCTTTCTTT

D: NA
size: NA
length: 14
V: TRBV9
J: TRBJ2-7
CDR3: CASSAGRMTNEQYF
DNA: TGTGCCAGCAGCGCGGGACGGATGACTAACGAGCAGTACTTC

D: NA
size: few
length: 15
V: TRBV6-5
J: TRBJ2-1
CDR3: CASRKQEGSYNEQFF
DNA: TGTGCCAGCAGAAAACAGGAGGGCTCCTACAATGAGCAGTTCTTC

D: NA
size: NA
length: 15
V: TRBV11-2
J: TRBJ2-1
CDR3: CASSLVVEMDNEQFF
DNA: TGTGCCAGCAGCTTAGTCGTCGAAATGGACAATGAGCAGTTCTTC

D: TRBD1
size: NA
length: 17
V: TRBV11-2
J: TRBJ2-1
CDR3: CASSLNPTGANLGEQFF
DNA: TGTGCCAGCAGCTTAAATCCTACAGGGGCGAATTTGGGTGAGCAGTTCTTC

D: NA
size: many
length: 19
V: TRBV4-2
J: TRBJ2-3
CDR3: CASSQGLSEADGSADTQYF
DNA: TGTGCCAGCAGCCAAGGTTTATCGGAGGCAGACGGTTCGGCAGATACGCAGTATTTT

D: TRBD1
size: NA
length: 17
V: TRBV4-1
J: TRBJ2-1
CDR3: CASSQPRDRVSYNEQFF
DNA: TGCGCCAGCAGCCAACCCCGGGACAGGGTATCCTACAATGAGCAGTTCTTC

D: TRBD2
size: NA
length: 15
V: TRBV30
J: TRBJ2-2
CDR3: CALGLAGVNTGELFF
DNA: TGTGCCTTAGGACTAGCGGGGGTAAACACCGGGGAGCTGTTTTTT

D: NA
size: NA
length: 16
V: TRBV4-1
J: TRBJ2-7
CDR3: CASSHIDSNSSYEQYF
DNA: TGCGCCAGCAGCCACATTGACAGCAATAGCTCCTACGAGCAGTACTTC

D: TRBD1
size: few
length: 17
V: TRBV6-6
J: TRBJ1-5
CDR3: CASSYPRQGSDHQPQHF
DNA: TGTGCCAGCAGTTACCCGCGACAGGGGTCGGATCATCAGCCCCAGCATTTT

D: NA
size: NA
length: 15
V: TRBV6-2/TRBV6-3
J: TRBJ2-1
CDR3: CASIPRESPKAMQFF
DNA: TGTGCCAGCATCCCTCGGGAAAGTCCTAAAGCTATGCAGTTCTTC

D: TRBD1
size: NA
length: 14
V: TRBV10-3
J: TRBJ1-1
CDR3: CAISDPGGDTEAFF
DNA: TGTGCCATCAGTGACCCAGGGGGGGACACTGAAGCTTTCTTT

D: NA
size: NA
length: 15
V: TRBV15
J: TRBJ2-6
CDR3: CATRPEVSGANVLTF
DNA: TGTGCCACCAGACCCGAGGTCTCTGGGGCCAACGTCCTGACTTTC

D: NA
size: NA
length: 13
V: TRBV20-1
J: TRBJ2-7
CDR3: CSASGDRIYEQYF
DNA: TGCAGTGCCAGTGGTGACAGAATCTACGAGCAGTACTTC

D: NA
size: NA
length: 14
V: TRBV28
J: TRBJ2-1
CDR3: CASSFSAGMHEQFF
DNA: TGTGCCAGCAGTTTCTCCGCAGGGATGCATGAGCAGTTCTTC

D: NA
size: NA
length: 16
V: TRBV6-5
J: TRBJ1-1
CDR3: CASSYAEGRANTEAFF
DNA: TGTGCCAGCAGTTACGCCGAGGGCCGGGCGAACACTGAAGCTTTCTTT

D: NA
size: NA
length: 15
V: TRBV2
J: TRBJ1-1
CDR3: CASSDETRRGTEAFF
DNA: TGTGCCAGCAGTGACGAGACCCGGAGGGGCACTGAAGCTTTCTTT

D: NA
size: NA
length: 13
V: TRBV4-1
J: TRBJ1-4
CDR3: CASSQGGEEKLFF
DNA: TGCGCCAGCAGCCAAGGAGGGGAGGAAAAACTGTTTTTT

D: NA
size: NA
length: 16
V: TRBV9
J: TRBJ2-2
CDR3: CASRGASGVNTGELFF
DNA: TGTGCCAGCAGGGGGGCGAGCGGAGTGAACACCGGGGAGCTGTTTTTT

D: TRBD2
size: NA
length: 17
V: TRBV7-2
J: TRBJ2-3
CDR3: CASSRGLAGISTDTQYF
DNA: TGTGCCAGCAGCCGGGGACTAGCGGGGATTAGCACAGATACGCAGTATTTT

D: TRBD2
size: few
length: 17
V: TRBV12-3/TRBV12-4
J: TRBJ2-1
CDR3: CASSRGLAGSSYNEQFF
DNA: TGTGCCAGCAGTCGCGGACTAGCGGGGAGCTCCTACAATGAGCAGTTCTTC

D: TRBD2
size: once
length: 15
V: TRBV5-4
J: TRBJ2-1
CDR3: CASSFVAGGPYEQFF
DNA: TGTGCCAGCAGCTTTGTAGCGGGGGGGCCCTATGAGCAGTTCTTC

D: NA
size: NA
length: 16
V: TRBV20-1
J: TRBJ1-2
CDR3: CSASPVGGIANYGYTF
DNA: TGCAGTGCTAGTCCCGTGGGGGGGATAGCTAACTATGGCTACACCTTC

D: NA
size: few
length: 15
V: TRBV12-3/TRBV12-4
J: TRBJ2-1
CDR3: CASSFQGQFIDEQFF
DNA: TGTGCCAGCAGTTTTCAGGGTCAATTTATAGATGAGCAGTTCTTC

D: NA
size: few
length: 14
V: TRBV28
J: TRBJ2-3
CDR3: CASGGRLVPDTQYF
DNA: TGTGCCAGTGGGGGACGGCTAGTTCCAGATACGCAGTATTTT

D: NA
size: once
length: 15
V: TRBV7-9
J: TRBJ1-1
CDR3: CASRGGPDTNTEAFF
DNA: TGTGCCAGCAGGGGGGGGCCGGATACGAACACTGAAGCTTTCTTT

D: TRBD2
size: NA
length: 18
V: TRBV6-9
J: TRBJ2-1
CDR3: CASTAVSGGPSSYNEQFF
DNA: TGTGCCAGCACCGCAGTTAGCGGGGGGCCGAGCTCCTACAATGAGCAGTTCTTC

D: TRBD2
size: few
length: 17
V: TRBV28
J: TRBJ2-1
CDR3: CASSLGQLAGDYNEQFF
DNA: TGTGCCAGCAGTTTAGGCCAGCTAGCGGGGGACTACAATGAGCAGTTCTTC

D: TRBD1
size: many
length: 14
V: TRBV2
J: TRBJ2-7
CDR3: CASIGTVTSPEQYF
DNA: TGTGCCAGCATTGGGACAGTAACATCTCCCGAGCAGTACTTC

D: NA
size: NA
length: 14
V: TRBV10-3
J: TRBJ2-1
CDR3: CAISEVSSVNEQFF
DNA: TGTGCCATCAGTGAGGTGTCTAGCGTCAATGAGCAGTTCTTC

D: NA
size: NA
length: 14
V: TRBV12-3/TRBV12-4
J: TRBJ2-5
CDR3: CASSPLGSEETQYF
DNA: TGTGCCAGCAGCCCTTTGGGATCGGAAGAGACCCAGTACTTC

D: NA
size: NA
length: 16
V: TRBV4-1
J: TRBJ2-7
CDR3: CASSHSDGTPSYEQYF
DNA: TGCGCCAGCAGCCACAGCGACGGGACTCCATCCTACGAGCAGTACTTC

D: TRBD2
size: once
length: 15
V: TRBV9
J: TRBJ2-3
CDR3: CASSPRSGGANTQYF
DNA: TGTGCCAGCAGCCCCCGTAGCGGGGGGGCGAATACGCAGTATTTT

D: NA
size: NA
length: 14
V: TRBV2
J: TRBJ1-5
CDR3: CASRQGDGDQPQHF
DNA: TGTGCCAGCAGACAGGGAGATGGGGATCAGCCCCAGCATTTT

D: TRBD2
size: few
length: 13
V: TRBV7-9
J: TRBJ2-5
CDR3: CASSGGGEETQYF
DNA: TGTGCCAGCAGCGGCGGGGGGGAGGAGACCCAGTACTTC

D: TRBD1
size: NA
length: 15
V: TRBV27
J: TRBJ2-7
CDR3: CASSYGTGGGYEQYF
DNA: TGTGCCAGCAGCTACGGGACAGGGGGCGGCTACGAGCAGTACTTC

D: TRBD1
size: many
length: 14
V: TRBV7-6
J: TRBJ1-4
CDR3: CASSFGTGGGKLFF
DNA: TGTGCCAGCAGTTTCGGGACAGGGGGAGGGAAACTGTTTTTT

D: NA
size: few
length: 11
V: TRBV12-3/TRBV12-4
J: TRBJ2-1
CDR3: CASSLRYEQFF
DNA: TGTGCCAGCAGCTTACGCTATGAGCAGTTCTTC

D: NA
size: NA
length: 14
V: TRBV12-3/TRBV12-4
J: TRBJ2-3
CDR3: CASSLAISTDTQYF
DNA: TGTGCCAGCAGTCTAGCGATAAGCACAGATACGCAGTATTTT

D: NA
size: few
length: 13
V: TRBV27
J: TRBJ1-2
CDR3: CASSPEGDYGYTF
DNA: TGTGCCAGCAGTCCCGAGGGGGACTATGGCTACACCTTC

D: NA
size: few
length: 15
V: TRBV4-1
J: TRBJ1-1
CDR3: CASSHPTGLNTEAFF
DNA: TGCGCCAGCAGCCACCCGACAGGTCTGAACACTGAAGCTTTCTTT

D: NA
size: once
length: 14
V: TRBV10-3
J: TRBJ2-7
CDR3: CAISPPTRRHEQYF
DNA: TGTGCCATCAGTCCCCCGACTAGAAGACACGAGCAGTACTTC

D: TRBD1
size: NA
length: 18
V: TRBV5-4
J: TRBJ1-1
CDR3: CVSSLDAGEQGRGTEAFF
DNA: TGTGTCAGCAGCTTGGACGCCGGTGAACAGGGGAGAGGAACTGAAGCTTTCTTT

D: TRBD2
size: many
length: 17
V: TRBV12-3/TRBV12-4
J: TRBJ2-3
CDR3: CASRPHPGLAPSDTQYF
DNA: TGTGCCAGCAGACCCCACCCGGGACTAGCGCCCTCCGATACGCAGTATTTT

D: NA
size: few
length: 14
V: TRBV12-3/TRBV12-4
J: TRBJ2-5
CDR3: CASSSTAYQETQYF
DNA: TGTGCCAGCAGTTCCACAGCTTACCAAGAGACCCAGTACTTC

D: TRBD2
size: many
length: 12
V: TRBV28
J: TRBJ2-3
CDR3: CASKRGVDTQYF
DNA: TGTGCCAGCAAGCGGGGGGTGGATACGCAGTATTTT

D: NA
size: few
length: 14
V: TRBV11-1
J: TRBJ2-3
CDR3: CASSLRGPTDTQYF
DNA: TGTGCCAGCAGCCTCCGGGGCCCCACAGATACGCAGTATTTT

D: NA
size: NA
length: 14
V: TRBV10-3
J: TRBJ2-3
CDR3: CAIASMGGTDTQYF
DNA: TGTGCCATCGCGTCGATGGGGGGCACAGATACGCAGTATTTT

D: TRBD1
size: NA
length: 14
V: TRBV6-1
J: TRBJ2-7
CDR3: CASSSGTGVYEQYF
DNA: TGTGCCAGCAGCTCCGGGACAGGGGTCTACGAGCAGTACTTC

D: TRBD2
size: few
length: 16
V: TRBV2
J: TRBJ2-2
CDR3: CASSVLAGVDTGELFF
DNA: TGTGCCAGCAGTGTACTAGCGGGGGTTGACACCGGGGAGCTGTTTTTT

D: TRBD2
size: NA
length: 16
V: TRBV2
J: TRBJ2-7
CDR3: CASSRLAGGAAYEQYF
DNA: TGTGCCAGTTCTCGACTAGCGGGGGGGGCGGCCTACGAGCAGTACTTC

D: TRBD2
size: NA
length: 15
V: TRBV2
J: TRBJ2-1
CDR3: CASKESSGGAIEQFF
DNA: TGTGCCAGCAAGGAGTCTAGCGGGGGGGCCATTGAGCAGTTCTTC